The following is a T cell receptor beta chain sequence with its context. The record originates from a study of blood T cell repertoires in COVID-19. Per the authors' pipeline: Reference gene primer amplification gave estimated nucleated cell counts. The method was immunoSEQ multiplex PCR; TCRdb's version includes in-frame clones alone and lacks a portion of them. That table is the source of V, J and clone size, and D and trimming were worked out from the DNA. In the table there are roughly 4,800 clones, about nine tenths of which are singletons. Trimming shortened V by 3 bases and J by 3 bases, and 9 bases separated the two germline ends. Germline lookup yields CDR1 MNHEY and CDR2 SMNVEV (reference sequence). CDR3 length: 13 amino acids.

The receptor was isolated from a man aged 70-80 years with COVID-19, enrolled during active disease. What was sequenced was peripheral blood. V usage is TRBV27 and J usage is TRBJ2-7; TRBD1 is a possible D gene (6 bases). The CDR3 sequence: CASSFGGRYEQYF. CDR3 coding DNA: TGTGCCAGCAGTTTTGGGGGCCGCTACGAGCAGTACTTC.